These 4 T cell receptor beta chains were all obtained from the same sample, sequenced in a study of OX40 agonist ivuxolimab in advanced cancers. Measured with immunoSEQ multiplex PCR; TCRdb has only the in-frame clones, and not every one. This table holds about 62,000 clones, around 85% found once. This material consisted of CD4+ or CD8+ T cells sorted from blood, taken in a trial of the OX40 agonist ivuxolimab. The receptor set was obtained from an adult with an advanced solid tumor such as melanoma, head and neck, liver or kidney cancer.

This sequence joins TRBV4-1 and TRBJ2-7, with 8 bases lining up with TRBD1. With V trimmed by 3 bases and J by 4 bases, 5 bases remained unmatched. Germline loops: CDR1 MGHRA, CDR2 YSYEKL. The CDR3 is made up of 14 amino acids. CDR3 region: CASSHLQGAYEQYF. CDR3 in DNA: TGCGCCAGCAGCCACCTCCAGGGGGCTTACGAGCAGTACTTC.

The V and J genes are TRBV19 and TRBJ2-2; 12 nucleotides match TRBD1. This CDR3 has 17 amino acids. CDR1 is LNHDA, CDR2 SQIVND, per germline (reference sequence). J lost 2 bases, V lost 4 bases, and 5 bases had no gene match. The CDR3 protein is CASSTRDRGRNTGELFF. The CDR3 nucleotides read TGTGCCAGTAGTACCCGGGACAGGGGGCGTAACACCGGGGAGCTGTTTTTT.

The rearrangement links TRBV6-6 to TRBJ2-7, with D perhaps matching TRBD2 (6 bases). The CDR3 contains 13 residues. In germline, CDR1 is MNHNY, CDR2 SVGAGI (reference sequence). V was trimmed by 4 bases and J by 5 bases, leaving 12 bases between them. The CDR3 sequence: CASSSRLVDEQYF. In DNA, the CDR3 is TGTGCCAGCAGTTCCCGACTAGTCGACGAGCAGTACTTC.

The chain couples TRBV28 to TRBJ2-7; D gene unclear. CDR3 length: 14 amino acids. The germline V and J ends were trimmed by 2 bases and 7 bases, with 15 bases remaining between them. From germline, CDR1 is MDHEN and CDR2 SYDVKM. Here the CDR3 DNA reads TGTGCCAGCAGTTTAAGTTTCGTACAGTCGGAGCAGTACTTC. This gives the protein CASSLSFVQSEQYF.